Presented here are 4 T cell receptor beta chains from one specimen sequenced in a study of T cells after yellow fever vaccination. TCRdb reprocessed the 5' RACE reads via MiXCR and lists one record per CDR3 protein. The sample lists approximately 250,000 distinct CDR3 sequences; about 5% were seen once. The sequenced sample was CD4+ T cells sorted from PBMCs, obtained on the day of the yellow fever booster vaccination. The receptor set was obtained from a man between 18 and 29 years old who received the YFV17D yellow fever vaccine.

In its sample, this clonotype was seen many times. The rearrangement uses TRBV20-1 and TRBJ1-2; no clear D gene. In germline, CDR1 is DFQATT, CDR2 SNEGSKA (reference sequence). This CDR3 region has 12 residues. Trimming stripped 6 bases from V and 0 bases from J, with 8 bases between. The CDR3 DNA follows: TGCAGTGCCGCGGAGACTAACTATGGCTACACCTTC. Amino acid sequence: CSAAETNYGYTF.

At least ten counts were recorded for this clonotype. The chain couples TRBV27 to TRBJ2-3, with 10 bases lining up with TRBD1. Germline CDR1 is MNHEY and CDR2 is SMNVEV (reference sequence). The J segment lost 1 base and the V segment lost 2 bases, leaving 15 bases of the junction unmatched. The CDR3 loop spans 20 amino acids. CDR3 amino acids: CASSLGEGQGVTLGTDTQYF. The CDR3 bases are TGTGCCAGCAGTTTAGGCGAAGGACAGGGGGTCACATTGGGCACAGATACGCAGTATTTT.

V is TRBV7-9 and J is TRBJ1-4; D gene ambiguous. CDR1 is SEHNR, CDR2 FQNEAQ, per germline (reference sequence). The germline V and J ends were trimmed by 7 bases and 0 bases, with 9 bases remaining between them. CDR3 size: 14 residues. DNA of the CDR3: TGTGCCAGCACCCCCACGGCAACTAATGAAAAACTGTTTTTT. As protein: CASTPTATNEKLFF.

This clonotype was observed a handful of times. The chain joins TRBV18 to TRBJ2-7, with a weak D call TRBD1 (5 bases). V shed 1 base and J shed 3 bases, with 7 bases lying between them. This CDR3 is built from 13 residues. Germline lookup yields CDR1 KGHSH and CDR2 LQKENI. The chain's CDR3 is CASSPQGRYEQYV. CDR3 DNA sequence: TGTGCCAGCTCACCACAGGGGCGCTACGAGCAGTACGTC.